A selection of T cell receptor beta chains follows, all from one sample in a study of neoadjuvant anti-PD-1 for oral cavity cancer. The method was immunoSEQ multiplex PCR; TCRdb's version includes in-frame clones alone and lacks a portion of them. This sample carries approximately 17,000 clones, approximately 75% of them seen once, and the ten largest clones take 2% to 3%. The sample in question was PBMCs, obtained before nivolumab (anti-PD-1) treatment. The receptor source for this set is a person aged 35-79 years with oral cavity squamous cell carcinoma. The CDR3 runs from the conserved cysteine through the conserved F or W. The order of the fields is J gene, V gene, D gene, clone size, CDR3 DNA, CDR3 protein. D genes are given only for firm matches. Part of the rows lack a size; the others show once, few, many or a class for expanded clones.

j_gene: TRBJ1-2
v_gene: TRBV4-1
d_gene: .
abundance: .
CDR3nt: TGCGCCAGCAGCCCGGGAGGCTCGGAAGGCTACACCTTC
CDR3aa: CASSPGGSEGYTF

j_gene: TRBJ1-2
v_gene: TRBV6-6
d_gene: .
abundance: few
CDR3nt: TGTGCCAGCAGTTACCTTGGGGACGGCTACACCTTC
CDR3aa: CASSYLGDGYTF

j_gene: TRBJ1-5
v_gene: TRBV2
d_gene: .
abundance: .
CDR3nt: TGTGCCAGCAGTGACAAAAGGCGGGCAGCACCGGATCAGCCCCAGCATTTT
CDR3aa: CASSDKRRAAPDQPQHF

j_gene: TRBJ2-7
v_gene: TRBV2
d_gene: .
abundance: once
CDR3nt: TGTGCCAGCAGTCCAACCCCACTACTAATAATGAACTACGAGCAGTACTTC
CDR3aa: CASSPTPLLIMNYEQYF

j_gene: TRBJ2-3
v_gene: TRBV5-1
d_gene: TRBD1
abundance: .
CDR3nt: TGCGCCAGCAGCTTAGTAGGGCAGGGGGCCGATACGCAGTATTTT
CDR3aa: CASSLVGQGADTQYF

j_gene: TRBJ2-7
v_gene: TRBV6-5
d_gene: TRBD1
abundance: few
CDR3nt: TGTGCCAGCAGCAGCCCGCCAGGGGGTTCCTACGAGCAGTACTTC
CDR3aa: CASSSPPGGSYEQYF

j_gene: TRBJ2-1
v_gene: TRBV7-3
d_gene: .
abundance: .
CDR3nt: TGTGCCAGCAGCGCCGACAGATCCTACAATGAGCAGTTCTTC
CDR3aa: CASSADRSYNEQFF

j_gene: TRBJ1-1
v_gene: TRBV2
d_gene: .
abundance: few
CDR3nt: TGTGCCAGCAGCCGGGACGACTGGGGGACTGAAGCTTTCTTT
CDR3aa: CASSRDDWGTEAFF

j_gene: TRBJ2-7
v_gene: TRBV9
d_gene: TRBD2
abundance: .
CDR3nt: TGTGCCAGCAGCCCAGAGACTAGCCTCTCCTACGAGCAGTACTTC
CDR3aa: CASSPETSLSYEQYF

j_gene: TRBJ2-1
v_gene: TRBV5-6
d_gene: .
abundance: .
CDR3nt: TGTGCCAGCAGCCATAACCCAAGCAATGAGCAGTTCTTC
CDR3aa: CASSHNPSNEQFF

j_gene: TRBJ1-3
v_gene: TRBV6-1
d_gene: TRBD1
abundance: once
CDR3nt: TGTGCCAGCAGTGCCTCCGACAGGGTGGCCACCATATATTTT
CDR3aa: CASSASDRVATIYF

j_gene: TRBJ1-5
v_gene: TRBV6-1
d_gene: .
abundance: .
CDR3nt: TGTGCCAGCAGTGAAGTCGGGGTGGGCCAGCCCCAGCATTTT
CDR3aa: CASSEVGVGQPQHF